This T cell receptor beta chain was identified during a study of blood T cell repertoires in COVID-19. Study overall: Whether acute or convalescent, the COVID-19 samples came from the United States, Italy and Spain.

Only in-frame clones appear in the TCRdb table, and some are missing; sequencing was by immunoSEQ multiplex PCR. This table holds under 300,000 clones, 65% to 85% found once. The source of this sequence is a woman in her thirties or forties who had recovered from COVID-19. What was sequenced was peripheral blood.

CDR3 DNA: TGTGCCTGGAGGGGACAGGGGAGAAATTCACCCCTCCACTTT. It specifies CAWRGQGRNSPLHF. This rearrangement joins TRBV30 to TRBJ1-6, with 10 bases lining up with TRBD1. Germline CDR1 GTSNPN, CDR2 SVGIG (reference sequence). This CDR3 has 14 residues. The V segment lost 3 bases and the J segment 7 bases; nucleotides outside the gene matches: 3.